These 24 T cell receptor beta chains originate from one sample sequenced in a study of OX40 agonist ivuxolimab in advanced cancers. Repertoires were generated with immunoSEQ multiplex PCR, while TCRdb's copy carries only in-frame clones and drops some. The sample consists of under 85,000 clones, 75% to 90% of them appearing once. The material sequenced was CD4+ or CD8+ T cells sorted from blood, taken in a trial of the OX40 agonist ivuxolimab. These receptors came from an adult with an advanced solid tumor such as melanoma, head and neck, liver or kidney cancer.

The V call is TRBV5-5, the J call TRBJ2-5; 7 positions agree with TRBD1. The CDR3 covers 16 residues. Unmatched junction bases numbered 6, after V lost 0 bases and J lost 1 base. The germline V gene encodes CDR1 SGHKS and CDR2 YYEKEE (reference sequence). CDR3 amino acids: CASSLALGTVQETQYF. CDR3 coding DNA: TGTGCCAGCAGCTTGGCCCTGGGGACAGTCCAAGAGACCCAGTACTTC.

This sequence joins TRBV12-5 and TRBJ2-5, with 14 nucleotides matching TRBD2. V shed 1 base and J 4 bases; nucleotides not matched to a gene: 5. The CDR3 is 17 residues long. CDR1 is LGHNT and CDR2 is FRNRAP in the germline V gene. CDR3 sequence reads: CASGLAPGLAGGETQYF. The CDR3 DNA is TGTGCTAGTGGTTTGGCACCAGGACTAGCGGGAGGAGAGACCCAGTACTTC.

The chain uses TRBV19 and TRBJ1-5; no definite D call. CDR3 length: 14 amino acids. Trimming removed 3 bases at V and 3 bases at J, with 9 bases between. Germline V CDR1 and CDR2: LNHDA, SQIVND (reference sequence). The CDR3 nucleotides are TGTGCCAGTAGTATCACCGGGCACAATCAGCCCCAGCATTTT. This translates into CASSITGHNQPQHF.

The genes are TRBV5-1 and TRBJ2-7; D gene unclear. CDR1 SGHRS and CDR2 YFSETQ come from the germline V gene. V was shortened by 0 bases and J by 1 base, with 8 bases between the two germline ends. CDR3 length equals 14 residues. CDR3 region: CASSLGPVSYEQYF. The CDR3 DNA follows: TGCGCCAGCAGCTTGGGACCCGTATCCTACGAGCAGTACTTC.

J is TRBJ1-5 and V is TRBV7-2; no clear D. V shed 3 bases and J shed 3 bases, with 6 bases lying between them. Germline loops: CDR1 SGHTA, CDR2 FQGNSA. The CDR3 sequence is 13 residues long. The CDR3 spells CASSLQDNQPQHF. The CDR3 DNA reads as TGTGCCAGCAGCTTGCAGGACAATCAGCCCCAGCATTTT. The variable domain in full, completed from reference TRBV7-2 and TRBJ1-5, reads GAGVSQSPSNKVTEKGKDVELRCDPISGHTALYWYRQSLGQGLEFLIYFQGNSAPDKSGLPSDRFSAERTGGSVSTLTIQRTQQEDSAVYLCASSLQDNQPQHFGDGTRLSIL.

V usage is TRBV5-4 and J usage is TRBJ2-5; 10 nucleotides align to TRBD1. CDR1 is SGHNT and CDR2 is YYREEE in the germline V gene (reference sequence). The CDR3 totals 15 residues. With 4 bases clipped from V and 7 bases from J, the junction kept 10 bases outside the gene matches. The CDR3 protein is CASSQVRTGGVTQYF. The DNA of the CDR3 is TGTGCCAGCAGCCAAGTTCGGACAGGGGGGGTGACCCAGTACTTC. Variable domain in full (rest from reference TRBV5-4 and TRBJ2-5): ETGVTQSPTHLIKTRGQQVTLRCSSQSGHNTVSWYQQALGQGPQFIFQYYREEENGRGNFPPRFSGLQFPNYSSELNVNALELDDSALYLCASSQVRTGGVTQYFGPGTRLLVL.

The V and J genes are TRBV6-6 and TRBJ1-5, with D unresolved. Germline CDR1 is MNHNY and CDR2 is SVGAGI (reference sequence). This CDR3 has 13 amino acids. Trimming removed 7 bases at V and 4 bases at J, with 11 bases between. The CDR3 sequence is CASTLDGNQPQHF. The CDR3 DNA is TGTGCCAGCACCCTCGACGGGAATCAGCCCCAGCATTTT.

CDR3 loop: CAWIIRNTPRTIYF. Here the CDR3 DNA reads TGTGCCTGGATCATAAGAAATACCCCGAGGACCATATATTTT. The V and J genes are TRBV30 and TRBJ1-3; D gene ambiguous. The CDR3 runs 14 residues. The germline V and J ends were trimmed by 4 bases and 10 bases, with 20 bases remaining between them. CDR1 is GTSNPN, CDR2 SVGIG, per germline (reference sequence). Full variable domain (outside the CDR3, taken from reference TRBV30 and TRBJ1-3): SQTIHQWPATLVQPVGSPLSLECTVEGTSNPNLYWYRQAAGRGLQLLFYSVGIGQISSEVPQNLSASRPQDRQFILSSKKLLLSDSGFYLCAWIIRNTPRTIYFGEGSWLTVV.

This chain joins TRBV4-1 and TRBJ1-2; the D is unclear. The CDR3 has 15 amino acids. The ends were cut back, 0 bases at V and 0 bases at J, with 8 bases in the middle. Germline CDR1 and CDR2: MGHRA and YSYEKL. The CDR3, as DNA: TGCGCCAGCAGCCAAGAAGCTAATGCTAACTATGGCTACACCTTC. It codes for CASSQEANANYGYTF.

J is TRBJ2-2 and V is TRBV7-9; D gene unclear. The germline V gene has CDR1 SEHNR and CDR2 FQNEAQ (reference sequence). CDR3 length: 13 residues. Trimming shortened V by 1 base and J by 7 bases, and 7 bases separated the two germline ends. CDR3 sequence reads: CASSLVSGGELFF. The CDR3 DNA reads as TGTGCCAGCAGCTTAGTGTCGGGCGGGGAGCTGTTTTTT.

The J gene is TRBJ1-4, the V gene TRBV5-1; D is possibly TRBD1 (5 bases). CDR3 size: 17 residues. Trimming took 3 bases from V and 1 from J, leaving 16 bases between them. Germline assignment: CDR1 SGHRS and CDR2 YFSETQ. The CDR3 sequence is CASSSWGDVRTNEKLFF. The CDR3, as DNA: TGCGCCAGCAGCTCGTGGGGCGATGTGAGAACTAATGAAAAACTGTTTTTT.

A single count supports this clone. The chain is built from TRBV19 and TRBJ1-1; TRBD1 matches at 8 bases. Germline CDR1 and CDR2: LNHDA and SQIVND (reference sequence). This CDR3 is 16 amino acids long. The junction had 15 bases not matched to a gene; V was cut back by 6 bases and J by 6 bases. The chain's CDR3 is CASSKGTGYGTAEAFF. The DNA of the CDR3 is TGTGCCAGTAGCAAAGGGACAGGTTATGGTACCGCTGAAGCTTTCTTT.

The chain uses TRBV5-6 and TRBJ1-2; 7 bases match TRBD1. The germline gives CDR1 SGHDT, CDR2 YYEEEE. The CDR3 extends over 12 amino acids. The ends lost 5 bases at V and 7 bases at J; junction bases unmatched: 5. CDR3 residues: CASRQGQAGYTF. The CDR3 DNA reads TGTGCCAGCAGACAAGGACAGGCTGGCTACACCTTC.

This chain uses TRBV19 with TRBJ2-7; TRBD1 matches at 10 bases. This CDR3 is 18 amino acids long. Germline V gene lookup returns CDR1 LNHDA and CDR2 SQIVND (reference sequence). J was trimmed by 2 bases and V by 8 bases; bases with no gene match: 18. CDR3 amino acids: CASAPGTGVGTGAYEQYF. The CDR3 DNA is TGTGCCAGTGCTCCCGGGACAGGGGTGGGGACTGGAGCCTACGAGCAGTACTTC. The whole variable domain, remainder taken from reference TRBV19 and TRBJ2-7, is DGGITQSPKYLFRKEGQNVTLSCEQNLNHDAMYWYRQDPGQGLRLIYYSQIVNDFQKGDIAEGYSVSREKKESFPLTVTSAQKNPTAFYLCASAPGTGVGTGAYEQYFGPGTRLTVT.

To note about this clone: Different DNA sequences within this sample yield the same CDR3. This chain joins TRBV5-8 and TRBJ1-2; D remains ambiguous. The CDR3 totals 10 residues. Germline V lookup: CDR1 SGHTS, CDR2 YDEGEE. Trimming took off 5 bases at V and 5 bases at J, with 4 bases between the two ends. This CDR3 reads CASSLYGYTF. The CDR3 DNA is TGTGCCAGCAGTTTATATGGCTACACCTTC. Complete variable domain (other parts from reference TRBV5-8 and TRBJ1-2): EAGVTQSPTHLIKTRGQQATLRCSPISGHTSVYWYQQALGLGLQFLLWYDEGEERNRGNFPPRFSGRQFPNYSSELNVNALELEDSALYLCASSLYGYTFGSGTRLTVV.

V usage is TRBV5-6 and J usage is TRBJ1-3; 8 bases agree with TRBD1. With V trimmed by 2 bases and J by 7 bases, 8 bases remained unmatched. Per the germline V gene, CDR1 is SGHDT and CDR2 is YYEEEE. There are 15 residues in the CDR3. CDR3 bases: TGTGCCAGCAGCTTTCAGGACAGGGTGTGGAACACCATATATTTT. As protein: CASSFQDRVWNTIYF.

The chain combines TRBV4-3 with TRBJ2-1, with TRBD2 identical over 13 bases. The V gene end was trimmed by 0 bases and the J gene end by 4 bases; junction bases not matched to a gene: 6. The CDR3 is 18 amino acids. CDR1 and CDR2 (germline): LGHNA, YSLEER. The CDR3 spells CASSQETSGRRGYNEQFF. CDR3 sequence (DNA): TGCGCCAGCAGCCAAGAGACTAGCGGGAGGAGGGGATACAATGAGCAGTTCTTC.

The chain employs TRBV9 and TRBJ1-3; D is ambiguous. Germline lookup yields CDR1 SGDLS and CDR2 YYNGEE. V lost 1 base to trimming and J lost 0 bases, with 5 bases between them. The CDR3 covers 14 residues. The CDR3 DNA reads TGTGCCAGCAGCGTACGGAACTCTGGAAACACCATATATTTT. Translation: CASSVRNSGNTIYF.

The chain links TRBV10-3 to TRBJ1-2; D possibly corresponds to TRBD1 (5 bases). The V end was cut by 7 bases, the J end by 9 bases, with 21 bases between. This CDR3 is 14 amino acids long. Germline lookup yields CDR1 ENHRY and CDR2 SYGVKD. In nucleotides, the CDR3 is TGTGCCATCACCCCACTACCGGGACCGGGGAGCTACACCTTC. Protein: CAITPLPGPGSYTF.

On this clone itself: Different DNA sequences within this sample yield the same CDR3. CDR3 sequence: CASSLGTSPDTQYF. CDR3 in DNA: TGTGCCAGCAGCTTGGGGACTAGCCCAGATACGCAGTATTTT. This chain joins TRBV7-2 and TRBJ2-3, with 9 bases lining up with TRBD2. The trim removed 3 bases at V and 4 bases at J, leaving 2 bases unmatched. The germline V gene has CDR1 SGHTA and CDR2 FQGNSA. The CDR3 extends over 14 amino acids.

The rearrangement uses TRBV5-8 and TRBJ1-5; 7 bases line up with TRBD1. CDR1 is SGHTS, CDR2 YDEGEE, per germline. The trim removed 4 bases at V and 3 bases at J, leaving 10 bases unmatched. The CDR3 runs to 16 residues. The CDR3 protein is CASSGLQGMNNQPQHF. The CDR3 nucleotides are TGTGCCAGCAGCGGACTACAGGGGATGAACAATCAGCCCCAGCATTTT.

The gene calls are TRBV9 and TRBJ2-7; TRBD1 or TRBD2 may be the D gene (5 bases each). V lost 0 bases to trimming and J lost 6 bases, with 10 bases between them. CDR1 and CDR2 (germline): SGDLS, YYNGEE. The CDR3 has 13 amino acids. CDR3 sequence: CASSVEGRGEQYF. For the CDR3, the DNA is TGTGCCAGCAGCGTAGAGGGACGGGGCGAGCAGTACTTC.

This clone came up once. This chain links TRBV19 with TRBJ1-2; D ambiguous. Germline V gene lookup returns CDR1 LNHDA and CDR2 SQIVND (reference sequence). With 5 bases removed from V and 4 bases from J, the gap between germline ends came to 11 bases. This CDR3 is 13 amino acids long. The CDR3 sequence: CASSFGKVYGYTF. In DNA, the CDR3 is TGTGCCAGTAGTTTCGGAAAGGTCTATGGCTACACCTTC.

The chain carries TRBV5-1 and TRBJ1-1; possibly TRBD1 for D (5 bases). CDR1 SGHRS and CDR2 YFSETQ come from the germline V gene. The CDR3 runs 16 residues. V was cut by 0 bases and J by 7 bases, with 19 bases left in between. CDR3 in amino acids: CASSLAVGTAYNEAFF. The CDR3 nucleotides are TGCGCCAGCAGCTTGGCCGTCGGGACGGCCTACAATGAAGCTTTCTTT. Full variable domain (rest looked up from reference TRBV5-1 and TRBJ1-1): KAGVTQTPRYLIKTRGQQVTLSCSPISGHRSVSWYQQTPGQGLQFLFEYFSETQRNKGNFPGRFSGRQFSNSRSEMNVSTLELGDSALYLCASSLAVGTAYNEAFFGQGTRLTVV.